This is a list of T cell receptor beta chains from one sample in a study of cytomegalovirus exposure and HLA in healthy donors. Data came from immunoSEQ multiplex PCR; TCRdb stores just in-frame clones and leaves some out. This table holds 150,000 to 200,000 clones, approximately 80% found once. Sample: PBMCs. The receptor set was obtained from a woman aged 18-29 years in good health and CMV-seronegative. CDR3s include the opening cysteine and the closing phenylalanine or tryptophan. Clone size appears in some rows only: once, few, many, or a class for an expanded clone.

V	size	J	CDR3
TRBV11-1	-	TRBJ2-3	CASSLGVWAPTDTQYF
TRBV7-8	once	TRBJ2-5	CASSYGLAEQETQYF
TRBV5-5	-	TRBJ2-7	CASSEASTRGYEQYF
TRBV19	-	TRBJ2-7	CASSAGRNSYEQYF
TRBV18	-	TRBJ2-3	CASSPRSGRTDTQYF
TRBV18	-	TRBJ2-4	CASSPRREDIQYF
TRBV19	-	TRBJ1-1	CASRVGTGEGHTEAFF
TRBV7-8	-	TRBJ2-7	CASSSTGTGSYEQYF
TRBV19	-	TRBJ2-3	CASAAGGSSTDTQYF
TRBV23-1	once	TRBJ2-2	CASRLSSGQGTGELFF
TRBV2	-	TRBJ2-7	CASLAGGYEQYF
TRBV27	-	TRBJ1-4	CASSLGTGTNEKLFF
TRBV27	-	TRBJ2-3	CASRPGTRYTDTQYF
TRBV5-6	-	TRBJ1-2	CASSLRRVNYGYTF
TRBV6-5	-	TRBJ2-7	CASSSSGTLPEQYF
TRBV6-6	-	TRBJ2-7	CASSLPGGRSSYEQYF
TRBV28	once	TRBJ2-2	CASTRTRNTGELFF
TRBV6-1	-	TRBJ2-7	CASSEGVATGSYEQYF
TRBV6-5	-	TRBJ2-1	CASDKAGGSYNEQFF
TRBV28	-	TRBJ2-7	CASSSSGEGYEQYF
TRBV10-2	-	TRBJ2-5	CASIGGQGTETQYF
TRBV7-9	-	TRBJ1-4	CASAPYQHEKLFF
TRBV9	-	TRBJ2-3	CASSAPGWDSVAGVGTDTQYF
TRBV6-5	-	TRBJ1-5	CASSRHRDQPQHF
TRBV19	-	TRBJ1-6	CATRSGSSYNSPLHF
TRBV7-9	few	TRBJ2-7	CASERGTASYEQYF
TRBV28	-	TRBJ2-7	CASSAGLVGYEQYF
TRBV2	-	TRBJ2-2	CASALEPGELFF
TRBV27	-	TRBJ1-2	CASNPGQGLAGYTF
TRBV5-6	-	TRBJ2-3	CASSRTSGRAGGTDTQYF
TRBV2	-	TRBJ2-5	CATRRQPQETQYF
TRBV9	-	TRBJ1-4	CASSVSHGLSLTNEKLFF
TRBV11-2	few	TRBJ2-1	CASSLVQGWFF
TRBV18	-	TRBJ2-1	CASSPPSGRRSEQFF
TRBV6-4	-	TRBJ2-7	CAKGEQYF
TRBV7-9	-	TRBJ1-2	CASTIGGGDYGYTF
TRBV4-1	few	TRBJ2-7	CASSQVGTSGAAYEQYF
TRBV5-8	-	TRBJ2-5	CASSLRFGSGIQETQYF
TRBV4-1	-	TRBJ2-7	CASSRDRVVGPYEQYF
TRBV5-4	once	TRBJ1-2	CASSFPGTNGYTF